This T cell receptor beta chain was identified during a study of blood T cell repertoires in COVID-19. In the original analysis: The assay estimated nucleated cells by amplifying reference gene primers. Measured with immunoSEQ multiplex PCR; TCRdb has only the in-frame clones, and not every one. Clonal size and the V and J genes are those of that table, whereas D and trimming came from the DNA. Here the sample spans hundreds of thousands of clones, around 82% being singletons. The sample taken for sequencing was peripheral blood. This sequence was found in a woman aged 80 or over with active or convalescent COVID-19.

The CDR3 DNA is TGTGCCAGCAGCTTAGAAGTTGGAGGGGTCCGGGCAGATACGCAGTATTTT. It is translated as CASSLEVGGVRADTQYF. V and J are TRBV7-8 and TRBJ2-3; a possible D gene is TRBD2 (6 bases). The CDR3 is 17 residues long. Trimming removed 1 base from V and 4 bases from J, with 18 bases in between. Germline loops: CDR1 SGHVS, CDR2 FQNEAQ.